These 12 T cell receptor beta chains originate from one sample sequenced in a study of T cells in Graves' hyperthyroidism and ophthalmopathy. Amplified regions were TCR beta CDR3 sequences from RNA transcripts. HTBI primers were the set used in a first-round RT-PCR of the TCR CDR3. TCRdb fed the multiplex PCR reads into MiXCR, producing one record per CDR3 protein. Of about 760,000 distinct CDR3 sequences in the sample, roughly a third were seen once. Source material: blood. The receptor set was obtained from a woman aged 40 to 50 with Graves' hyperthyroidism.

The chain is built from TRBV20-1 and TRBJ2-7, with TRBD2 matching 7 bases. Trimming at V came to 6 bases and at J to 0 bases, leaving 8 bases not matched to a gene. The germline V gene encodes CDR1 DFQATT and CDR2 SNEGSKA (reference sequence). The CDR3 runs to 14 residues. In nucleotides, the CDR3 is TGCAGTGCCTCGGGAGGACCTAACTCCTACGAGCAGTACTTC. Amino acids: CSASGGPNSYEQYF.

The chain links TRBV5-1 to TRBJ2-2, with 9 positions matching TRBD2. V was clipped by 3 bases and J by 4 bases; unmatched bases: 7. The germline gives CDR1 SGHRS, CDR2 YFSETQ. This CDR3 region has 16 residues. The CDR3 spells CASSSPGLATTGELFF. DNA for the CDR3: TGCGCCAGCAGCTCCCCGGGACTAGCTACCACCGGGGAGCTGTTTTTT.

The chain couples TRBV11-3 to TRBJ1-1; D unclear. Between the trimmed V and J ends, which lost 6 bases and 2 bases, there was a span of 13 bases. From germline, CDR1 is SGHNT and CDR2 YENEEA. This CDR3 spans 14 amino acids. The CDR3, as DNA: TGTGCCAGCAGTTTTCTAGGCTCAAACACTGAAGCTTTCTTT. Translated: CASSFLGSNTEAFF.

Details on this clonotype: An end of the junction differs from the germline gene, which may be a read error. The chain couples TRBV7-2 to TRBJ2-7; no clear D gene. The J call may be incorrect, as the DNA end agrees better with TRBJ2-1. This CDR3 contains 13 residues. Germline values: CDR1 SGHTA, CDR2 FQGNSA. CDR3 nucleotides: TGCGCCAGCAGCTTAGACCGTGGTCGCGAGCAGTTCTTC. As protein: CASSLDRGREQFF.

The chain links TRBV3-1 to TRBJ2-5; D remains ambiguous. The CDR3 spans 15 residues. Deletions cut 0 bases from V and 1 base from J, with 9 bases between. Germline CDR1 reads LGHDT; CDR2 reads YNNKEL (reference sequence). The CDR3 coding sequence is TGTGCCAGCAGCCAAGAAGGGAAGATCCAAGAGACCCAGTACTTC. Its protein is CASSQEGKIQETQYF.

V gene TRBV6-6 combines with J gene TRBJ2-7; TRBD2 aligns across 7 bases. The length of the CDR3 is 15 residues. CDR1 and CDR2 (germline): MNHNY, SVGAGI (reference sequence). After removal of 7 bases from V and 1 base from J, the junction contained 10 bases not matched to a gene. CDR3 loop: CASTDRKRGSYEQYF. CDR3 in DNA: TGTGCCAGCACCGATAGGAAGCGGGGTTCCTACGAGCAGTACTTC.

This clonotype was seen only a few times. An end of the junction differs from the germline gene, which may be a read error. The chain joins TRBV5-1 to TRBJ1-2, with TRBD1 matching over 9 bases. CDR1 is SGHRS and CDR2 is YFSETQ in the germline V gene. The CDR3 consists of 17 residues. CDR3: CASSIRAGTGFDSGYTF. The DNA of the CDR3 is TGTGCCAGCAGCATTCGCGCCGGGACAGGGTTTGATAGTGGCTACACCTTC.

V usage is TRBV5-1 and J usage is TRBJ2-7; tentatively, D is TRBD1 or TRBD2 (6 bases each). The CDR3 has 16 residues. CDR1 is SGHRS, CDR2 YFSETQ, per germline. V lost 4 bases, J lost 6 bases, and 23 bases lay in between. The CDR3 DNA reads as TGCGCCAGCAGCCTTAGCCGTTTGGGGGGACATACCGAGCAGTACTTC. Its protein is CASSLSRLGGHTEQYF. Supplemented by reference TRBV5-1 and TRBJ2-7, the full variable domain reads KAGVTQTPRYLIKTRGQQVTLSCSPISGHRSVSWYQQTPGQGLQFLFEYFSETQRNKGNFPGRFSGRQFSNSRSEMNVSTLELGDSALYLCASSLSRLGGHTEQYFGPGTRLTVT.

This clonotype appeared many times. At one boundary the junction diverges from the germline segment, which might be a read error. The chain carries TRBV7-9 and TRBJ1-3; D gene unclear. The CDR3 extends over 15 amino acids. CDR1 SEHNR and CDR2 FQNEAQ come from the germline V gene (reference sequence). The CDR3 loop is CASSLDGSSGNTIYF. CDR3 coding DNA: TGCGCCAGCAGCTTGGACGGCAGCTCTGGAAACACCATATATTTT. The whole variable domain, remainder taken from reference TRBV7-9 and TRBJ1-3, is DTGVSQNPRHKITKRGQNVTFRCDPISEHNRLYWYRQTLGQGPEFLTYFQNEAQLEKSRLLSDRFSAERPKGSFSTLEIQRTEQGDSAMYLCASSLDGSSGNTIYFGEGSWLTVV.

With respect to this clonotype: A much larger clone differs from this one at a single base, so this may be a read error. The chain couples TRBV11-1 to TRBJ1-1; 7 nucleotides align to TRBD1. Per the germline V gene, CDR1 is SGHAT and CDR2 is FQDESV (reference sequence). The CDR3 is 14 residues long. This chain's CDR3 is CASRRTGEGTEASF. DNA for the CDR3: TGTGCCAGCAGACGCACAGGGGAAGGGACTGAAGCTTCCTTT.

This clonotype was recorded once. CDR3 protein: CSARDTGINEKLFF. In DNA form, the CDR3 reads TGCAGTGCTAGAGATACGGGAATTAATGAAAAACTGTTTTTT. The chain recombines TRBV20-1 with TRBJ1-4; D ambiguous. Germline lookup yields CDR1 DFQATT and CDR2 SNEGSKA (reference sequence). V shed 0 bases and J shed 4 bases, with 9 bases lying between them. The CDR3 has 14 amino acids.

Concerning this clonotype itself: The junction shows a germline mismatch at one end, possibly a read error. The chain combines TRBV10-1 with TRBJ1-5; perhaps TRBD1 as D (6 bases). Germline-derived CDR1 and CDR2 are WNHNN and SYGVQD (reference sequence). This CDR3 has 16 amino acids. The chain's CDR3 is CATNKIQGGGNQPQHF. DNA for the CDR3: TGTGCCACCAACAAAATACAGGGAGGCGGCAATCAGCCCCAGCATTTT.